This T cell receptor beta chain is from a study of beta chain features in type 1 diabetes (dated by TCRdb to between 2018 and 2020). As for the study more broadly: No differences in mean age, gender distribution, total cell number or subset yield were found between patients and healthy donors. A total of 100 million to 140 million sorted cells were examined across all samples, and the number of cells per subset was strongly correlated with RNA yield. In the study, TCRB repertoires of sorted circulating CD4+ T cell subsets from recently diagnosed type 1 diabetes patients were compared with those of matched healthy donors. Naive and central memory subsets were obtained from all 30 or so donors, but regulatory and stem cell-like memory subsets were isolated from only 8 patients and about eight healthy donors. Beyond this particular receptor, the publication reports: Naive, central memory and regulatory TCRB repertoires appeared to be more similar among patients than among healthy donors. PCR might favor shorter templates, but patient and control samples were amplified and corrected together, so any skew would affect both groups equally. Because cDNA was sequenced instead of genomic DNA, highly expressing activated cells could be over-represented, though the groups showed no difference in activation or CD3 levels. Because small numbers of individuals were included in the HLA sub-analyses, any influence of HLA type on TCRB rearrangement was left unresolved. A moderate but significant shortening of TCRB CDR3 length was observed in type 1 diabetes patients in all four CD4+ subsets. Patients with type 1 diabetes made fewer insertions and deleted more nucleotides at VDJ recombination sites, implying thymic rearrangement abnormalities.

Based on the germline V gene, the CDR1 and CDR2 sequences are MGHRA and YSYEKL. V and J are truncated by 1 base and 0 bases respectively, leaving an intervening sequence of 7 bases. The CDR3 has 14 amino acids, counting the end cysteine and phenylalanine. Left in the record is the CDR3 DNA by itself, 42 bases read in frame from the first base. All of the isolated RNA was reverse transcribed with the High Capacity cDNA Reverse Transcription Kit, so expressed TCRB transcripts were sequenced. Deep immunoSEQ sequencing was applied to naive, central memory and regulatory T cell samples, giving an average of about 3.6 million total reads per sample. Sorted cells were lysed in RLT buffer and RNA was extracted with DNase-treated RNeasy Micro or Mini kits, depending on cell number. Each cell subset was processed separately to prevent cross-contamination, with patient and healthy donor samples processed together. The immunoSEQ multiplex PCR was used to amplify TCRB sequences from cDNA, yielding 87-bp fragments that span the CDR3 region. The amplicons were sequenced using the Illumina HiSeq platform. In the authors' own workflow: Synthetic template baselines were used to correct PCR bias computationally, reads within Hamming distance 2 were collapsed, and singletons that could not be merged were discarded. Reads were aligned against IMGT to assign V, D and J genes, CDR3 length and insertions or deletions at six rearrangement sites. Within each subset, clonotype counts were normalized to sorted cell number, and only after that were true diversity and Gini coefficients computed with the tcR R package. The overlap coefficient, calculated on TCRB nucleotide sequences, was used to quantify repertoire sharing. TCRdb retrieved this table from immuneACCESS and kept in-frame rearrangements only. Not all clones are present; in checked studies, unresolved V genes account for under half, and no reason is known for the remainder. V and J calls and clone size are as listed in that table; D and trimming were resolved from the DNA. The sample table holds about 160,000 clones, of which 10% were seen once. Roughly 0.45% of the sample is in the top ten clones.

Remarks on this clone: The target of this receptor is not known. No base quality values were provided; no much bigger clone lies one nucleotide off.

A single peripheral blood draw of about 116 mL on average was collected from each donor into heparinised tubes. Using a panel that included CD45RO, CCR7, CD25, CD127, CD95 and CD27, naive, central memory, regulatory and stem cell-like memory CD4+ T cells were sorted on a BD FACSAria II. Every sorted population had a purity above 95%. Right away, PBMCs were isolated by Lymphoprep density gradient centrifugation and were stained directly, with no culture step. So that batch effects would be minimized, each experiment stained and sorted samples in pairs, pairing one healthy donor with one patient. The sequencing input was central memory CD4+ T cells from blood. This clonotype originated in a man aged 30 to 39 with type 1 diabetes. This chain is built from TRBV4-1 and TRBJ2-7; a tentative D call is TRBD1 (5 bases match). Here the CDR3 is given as CASSQGTPSYEQYF. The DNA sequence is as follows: TGCGCCAGCAGCCAAGGGACACCCTCCTACGAGCAGTACTTC.